This T cell receptor (beta chain) was identified during a study of response to subunit inactivated influenza vaccine. Findings of the study overall: The authors proposed limited new T cell recruitment per seasonal influenza vaccination.

There are 15 residues in the CDR3. Trimming removed 0 bases from V and 4 bases from J, with 15 bases in between. Germline CDR1 DFQATT, CDR2 SNEGSKA (reference sequence). TCRdb used MiXCR to reprocess the RT-PCR reads, holding one entry per CDR3 protein. Seen here are about 780,000 distinct CDR3 sequences, roughly 20% observed once, and the top ten hold approximately 11%. Comment on this clonotype: Its antigen is as yet unknown.

The sequencing used PBMCs from blood, collected 5 days after vaccination. V gene TRBV20-1 combines with J gene TRBJ1-2; D might be TRBD1 (6 bases). The clonotype was recovered from a man aged 50 to 60 who received an inactivated influenza vaccine. The CDR3 coding sequence is TGCAGTGCTAGAGAGGGGGCAGGGCCATCCTATGGCTACACCTTC. Translation gives CSAREGAGPSYGYTF.